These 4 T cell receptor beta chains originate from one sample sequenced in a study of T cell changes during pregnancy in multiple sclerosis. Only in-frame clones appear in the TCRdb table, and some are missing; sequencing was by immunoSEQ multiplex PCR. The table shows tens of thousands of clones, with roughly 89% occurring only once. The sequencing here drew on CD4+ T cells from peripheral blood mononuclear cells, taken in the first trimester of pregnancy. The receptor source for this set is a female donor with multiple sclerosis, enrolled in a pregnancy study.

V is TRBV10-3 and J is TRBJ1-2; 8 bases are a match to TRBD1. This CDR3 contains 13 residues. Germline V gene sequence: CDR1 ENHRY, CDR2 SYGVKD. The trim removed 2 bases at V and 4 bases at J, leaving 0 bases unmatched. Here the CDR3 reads CAISEGTGYGYTF. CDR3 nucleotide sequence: TGTGCCATCAGTGAGGGGACAGGCTATGGCTACACCTTC.

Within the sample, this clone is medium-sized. The CDR3 DNA sequence: TGTGCCAGCAGCTTAGAAGGGGCCAGGTACTTC. Residues: CASSLEGARYF. V gene TRBV7-8 combines with J gene TRBJ2-7; possible D gene TRBD1, 5 bases. The CDR3 contains 11 residues. V lost 1 base and J 12 bases, leaving 10 bases between the germline ends. Germline CDR1 and CDR2: SGHVS and FQNEAQ.

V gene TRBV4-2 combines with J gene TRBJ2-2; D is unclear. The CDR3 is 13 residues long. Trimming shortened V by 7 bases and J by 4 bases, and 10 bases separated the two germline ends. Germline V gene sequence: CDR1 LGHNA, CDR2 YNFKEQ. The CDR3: CASKEVGTGELFF. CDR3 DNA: TGTGCCAGCAAAGAGGTTGGCACCGGGGAGCTGTTTTTT.

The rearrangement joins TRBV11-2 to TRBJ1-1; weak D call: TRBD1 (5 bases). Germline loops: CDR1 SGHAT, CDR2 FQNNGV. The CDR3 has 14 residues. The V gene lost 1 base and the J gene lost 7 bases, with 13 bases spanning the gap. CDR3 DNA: TGTGCCAGCAGCTTAGCAGGGTTCGGAAGTGAAGCTTTCTTT. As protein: CASSLAGFGSEAFF.